Listed below are T cell receptor beta chains from one sample, sequenced in a study of T cell responses to AZD1222 COVID-19 vaccine. Using immunoSEQ multiplex PCR, the repertoire was profiled, and TCRdb retains in-frame clones only, with some absent. This sample has 150,000 or so clones; 88% occur once, and the top ten carry roughly 15%. Sequences were derived from peripheral blood, sampled on day 0 of AZD1222 vaccination. These receptors all stem from an adult in good health. Both conserved end residues are part of each CDR3. A D gene is named only where the DNA matches it firmly.

j_gene	d_gene	v_gene	CDR3aa
TRBJ2-5	-	TRBV5-1	CASSLSGRGQETQYF
TRBJ2-7	-	TRBV19	CATQIGGSYEQYF
TRBJ2-6	-	TRBV4-2	CASSQAEIAGNSGANVLTF
TRBJ1-2	-	TRBV16	CASSQKQNYGYTF
TRBJ1-1	TRBD1	TRBV7-3	CASSLDADREWVNTEAFF
TRBJ2-3	TRBD1	TRBV19	CASSFGTGYSDTQYF
TRBJ1-1	TRBD1	TRBV4-2	CATKGAMNTEAFF
TRBJ1-2	-	TRBV5-1	CASSLGDDYGYTF
TRBJ1-5	TRBD1	TRBV6-5	CASSSQTGGAGQPQHF
TRBJ1-4	TRBD1	TRBV6-5	CASRQGTATNEKLFF
TRBJ1-2	-	TRBV5-4	CASSSDRPRDGYTF
TRBJ1-2	-	TRBV5-1	CASSDGHPPNYGYTF
TRBJ1-1	-	TRBV7-3	CASSFTPRNTEAFF
TRBJ1-1	-	TRBV6-5	CASSYAGRGSAEAFF
TRBJ1-1	-	TRBV2	CASRTGTADEAFF
TRBJ1-3	-	TRBV7-2	CASSSQSTLGNTIYF
TRBJ2-1	-	TRBV7-9	CASSARGTAYNEQFF
TRBJ1-2	TRBD1	TRBV7-2	CASSLQGLTGSGGYTF
TRBJ1-2	-	TRBV12-3/TRBV12-4	CASNRGANYGYTF
TRBJ1-2	TRBD1	TRBV7-8	CASSKDRGYGYTF
TRBJ2-5	TRBD1	TRBV4-3	CASSREPGQGFQTQYF
TRBJ1-2	TRBD1	TRBV5-4	CASRRGTGGNYGYTF
TRBJ1-2	TRBD1	TRBV2	CASREDRGPNYGYTF
TRBJ2-7	TRBD1	TRBV7-9	CASSLNPGGMANEQYF
TRBJ2-1	-	TRBV6-2/TRBV6-3	CASSFGGPLHNEQFF
TRBJ2-7	-	TRBV30	CACGMGEQYF
TRBJ2-5	-	TRBV28	CASSFGNGGGETQYF
TRBJ2-2	TRBD1	TRBV11-3	CASSYRQGSVTGELFF
TRBJ2-5	-	TRBV2	CATATGEETQYF
TRBJ2-7	TRBD2	TRBV30	CAWIRAGAYEQYF
TRBJ2-3	-	TRBV10-1	CANATSGSGGGPDTQYF
TRBJ1-2	-	TRBV28	CASSNTGKVFYTF
TRBJ2-3	TRBD1	TRBV7-9	CASSSDREDTQYF
TRBJ2-1	-	TRBV11-1	CASSFFEGLHYNEQFF
TRBJ2-7	-	TRBV6-5	CASREGYGSSYEQYF
TRBJ1-1	-	TRBV5-1	CASSTEGYTEAFF
TRBJ2-1	TRBD1	TRBV7-3	CASSIRQGDQYNEQFF